These 2 T cell receptor beta chains were all obtained from the same sample, sequenced in a study of blood T cell repertoires in COVID-19. The assay was immunoSEQ multiplex PCR, and TCRdb's table has in-frame clones only and misses some. The profile shows some 74,000 clones, over 70% of them singletons. The sample consisted of peripheral blood. Source of these receptors: a human donor in a cohort sampled during active COVID-19.

The rearrangement joins TRBV5-5 to TRBJ2-5, with 11 bases lining up with TRBD2. Germline CDR1 and CDR2: SGHKS and YYEKEE (reference sequence). This CDR3 is 16 amino acids long. V shed 2 bases and J 1 base; nucleotides not matched to a gene: 4. The DNA for the CDR3 is TGTGCCAGCAGCTTCGTAGCGGGGGGGCCCCAAGAGACCCAGTACTTC. Amino acids: CASSFVAGGPQETQYF.

V is TRBV6-2 or TRBV6-3 and J is TRBJ2-7; possible D gene TRBD2, 6 bases. CDR3 size: 12 residues. V was cut by 6 bases and J by 4 bases, with 10 bases left in between. Germline CDR1 is MNHEY and CDR2 is SVGEGT. The CDR3 loop is CASSPGLYEQYF. In nucleotides, the CDR3 is TGTGCCAGCAGCCCGGGACTTTACGAGCAGTACTTC.